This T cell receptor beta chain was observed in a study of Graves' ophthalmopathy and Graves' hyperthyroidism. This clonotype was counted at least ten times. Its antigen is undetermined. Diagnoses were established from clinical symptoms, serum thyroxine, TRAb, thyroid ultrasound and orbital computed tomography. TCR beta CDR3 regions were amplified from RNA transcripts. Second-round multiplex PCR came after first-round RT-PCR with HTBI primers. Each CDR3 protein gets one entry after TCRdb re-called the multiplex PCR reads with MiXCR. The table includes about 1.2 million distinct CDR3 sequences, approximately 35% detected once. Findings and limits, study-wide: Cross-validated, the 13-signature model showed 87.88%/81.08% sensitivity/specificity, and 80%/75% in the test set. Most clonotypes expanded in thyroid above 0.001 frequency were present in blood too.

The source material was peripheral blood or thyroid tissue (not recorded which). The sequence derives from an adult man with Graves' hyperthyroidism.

The CDR3 spells CATSRPGQVSHEQYF. The CDR3 DNA reads as TGTGCCACCAGCAGACCGGGACAGGTTTCCCACGAGCAGTACTTC. The chain joins TRBV15 to TRBJ2-7, with TRBD1 identical over 8 bases. The CDR3 runs 15 residues. Germline lookup yields CDR1 LNHNV and CDR2 YYDKDF (reference sequence). V dropped 2 bases and J dropped 5; count of bases not matched to a gene: 8.